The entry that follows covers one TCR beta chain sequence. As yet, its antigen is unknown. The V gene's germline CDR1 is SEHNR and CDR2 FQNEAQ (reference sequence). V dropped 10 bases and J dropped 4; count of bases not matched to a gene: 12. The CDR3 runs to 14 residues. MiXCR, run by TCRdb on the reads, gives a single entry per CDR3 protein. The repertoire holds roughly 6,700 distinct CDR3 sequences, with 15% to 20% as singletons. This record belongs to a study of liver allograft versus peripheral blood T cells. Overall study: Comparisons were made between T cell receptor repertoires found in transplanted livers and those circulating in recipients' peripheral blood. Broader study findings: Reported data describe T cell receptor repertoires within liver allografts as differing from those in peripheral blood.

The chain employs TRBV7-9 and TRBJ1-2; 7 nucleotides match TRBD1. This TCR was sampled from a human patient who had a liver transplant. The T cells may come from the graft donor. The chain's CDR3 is CAIEADRRGYGYTF. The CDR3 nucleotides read TGTGCCATCGAGGCGGACAGGCGAGGCTATGGCTACACCTTC.